This T cell receptor (beta chain) was retrieved from a study of CXCR3-negative and CXCR3-positive naive CD8 T cells. Points from the study as a whole: Memory cells differed in TRBV-TRBJ usage, but naive CXCR3-negative and CXCR3-positive cells had similar usage.

Preparation of TRB cDNA libraries relied on 5' RACE carrying UMI labels. TCRdb re-called the 5' RACE reads, yielding one record per CDR3 amino acid sequence without DNA. This sample's table has 84,000 or so distinct CDR3 sequences. Naive CD8+ T cells had a CD45RO-CCR7+CD27+CD95- phenotype. With regard to this clonotype: What it binds is not known.

The CDR3 is 15 amino acids. The germline V gene encodes CDR1 MNHEY and CDR2 SVGEGT. The specimen was naive CXCR3- CD8+ T cells from blood. Subset here: CD45RO-CCR7+CD27+CD95- naive CD8+ T cells lacking CXCR3 (TNR3-). The clonotype originates from a human donor in good health. Some clones in this sample may be carry-over from other donors' samples. The rearrangement joins TRBV6-2 or TRBV6-3 to TRBJ2-6; the TCRdb call, TRBD1, lacks DNA for checking. CDR3 sequence: CASSSGDSGANVLTF.